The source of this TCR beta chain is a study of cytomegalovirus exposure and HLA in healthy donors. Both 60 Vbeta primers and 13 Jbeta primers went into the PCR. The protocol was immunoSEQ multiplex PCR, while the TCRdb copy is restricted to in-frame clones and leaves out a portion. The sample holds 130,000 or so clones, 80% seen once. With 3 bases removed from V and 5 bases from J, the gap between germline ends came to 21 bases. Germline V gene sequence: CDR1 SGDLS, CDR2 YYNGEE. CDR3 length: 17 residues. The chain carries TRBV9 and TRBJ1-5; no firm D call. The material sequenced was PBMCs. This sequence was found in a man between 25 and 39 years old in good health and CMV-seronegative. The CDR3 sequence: CASSAVLLGLEDQPQHF. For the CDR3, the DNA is TGTGCCAGCAGCGCAGTTCTTTTAGGGTTGGAGGATCAGCCCCAGCATTTT.